This TCR beta chain was recovered during a study of read filtering for tumor transcriptome and immune sequencing. At the level of the study: After DNase treatment, RNA was made into whole-transcriptome libraries.

Sampling of bone marrow took place during active disease in every patient. Concerning this clonotype itself: Antigen specificity is unknown. The junction shows a germline mismatch at one end, possibly a read error.

From approximately 430 ng of RNA, a library with molecular barcoded alpha/delta and beta/gamma adaptors was made. TCRdb independently ran MiXCR on the reads; one entry per CDR3 protein. The sample comprises roughly 46,000 distinct CDR3 sequences, roughly 12% of which are singletons, and roughly 15% rests with the top ten. This CDR3 is 14 amino acids long. Germline CDR1 and CDR2: SGHRS and YFSETQ. Study findings and constraints: Correlation between methods rose after single-read clonotypes were removed.

The source material was a population of CD138-negative cells sorted from bone marrow. The receptor was derived from a donor over 35 with multiple myeloma. The V call is TRBV5-1, the J call TRBJ1-3, with D unclear. In nucleotides, the CDR3 is TGCGCCAGCAGCTTGGGGGGTTCAGGAAACACCATGTATTTT. Translating gives CASSLGGSGNTMYF.